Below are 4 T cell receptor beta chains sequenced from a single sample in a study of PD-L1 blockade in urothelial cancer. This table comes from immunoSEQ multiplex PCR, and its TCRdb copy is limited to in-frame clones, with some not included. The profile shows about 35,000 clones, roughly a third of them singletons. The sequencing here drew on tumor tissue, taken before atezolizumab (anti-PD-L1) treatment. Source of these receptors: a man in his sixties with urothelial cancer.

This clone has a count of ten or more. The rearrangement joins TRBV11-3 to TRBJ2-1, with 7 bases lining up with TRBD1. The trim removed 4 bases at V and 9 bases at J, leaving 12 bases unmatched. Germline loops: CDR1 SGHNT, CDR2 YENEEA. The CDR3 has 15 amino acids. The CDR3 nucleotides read TGTGCCAGCAGCTCAACCGCGACAGGGAAGGGTGAGCAGTTCTTC. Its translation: CASSSTATGKGEQFF.

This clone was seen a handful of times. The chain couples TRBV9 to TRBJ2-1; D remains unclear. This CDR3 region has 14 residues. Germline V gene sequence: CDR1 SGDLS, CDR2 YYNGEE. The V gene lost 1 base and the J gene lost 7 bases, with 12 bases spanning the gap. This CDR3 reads CASSVWPGGNEQFF. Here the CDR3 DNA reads TGTGCCAGCAGCGTATGGCCAGGTGGGAATGAGCAGTTCTTC.

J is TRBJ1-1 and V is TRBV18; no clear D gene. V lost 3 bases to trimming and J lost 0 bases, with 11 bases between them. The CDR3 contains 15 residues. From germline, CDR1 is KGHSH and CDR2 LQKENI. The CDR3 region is CASSPTEGVNTEAFF. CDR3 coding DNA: TGTGCCAGCTCACCCACCGAAGGTGTGAACACTGAAGCTTTCTTT.

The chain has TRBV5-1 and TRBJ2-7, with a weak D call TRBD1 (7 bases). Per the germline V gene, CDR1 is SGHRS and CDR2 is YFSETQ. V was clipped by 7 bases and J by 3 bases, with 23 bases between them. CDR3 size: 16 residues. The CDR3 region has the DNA TGCGCCAGCCAGGGGGACCCGGGAGTGGGCTTCTACGAGCAGTACTTC. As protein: CASQGDPGVGFYEQYF.